The rows below give T cell receptor beta chains drawn from one sample of a study of cytomegalovirus exposure and HLA in healthy donors. Sequencing was performed with immunoSEQ multiplex PCR; in TCRdb, only in-frame clones are kept and a portion is missing. The sample contains about 240,000 clones, roughly 78% of which appear only once. Sequencing used PBMCs. These receptors were taken from a boy aged 5-17 years in good health and CMV-seronegative. The CDR3 runs from the conserved cysteine through the conserved F or W. D genes are given only for firm matches. Clone size is given for some rows only: seen once, a few or many times, or a class if the clone is expanded.

clone size: .
J gene: TRBJ1-1
D gene: .
V gene: TRBV5-1
CDR3 protein: CASSKDTGTWNTEAFF
CDR3 DNA: TGCGCCAGCAGTAAGGATACAGGGACCTGGAACACTGAAGCTTTCTTT

clone size: .
J gene: TRBJ2-1
D gene: .
V gene: TRBV13
CDR3 protein: CASSFSGGANEQFF
CDR3 DNA: TGTGCCAGCAGCTTTAGTGGGGGGGCCAATGAGCAGTTCTTC

clone size: .
J gene: TRBJ2-7
D gene: .
V gene: TRBV6-1
CDR3 protein: CASSEKPVRDTYEQYF
CDR3 DNA: TGTGCCAGCAGTGAAAAACCTGTCAGGGACACCTACGAGCAGTACTTC

clone size: .
J gene: TRBJ2-4
D gene: .
V gene: TRBV30
CDR3 protein: CAWTMGRELYF
CDR3 DNA: TGTGCCTGGACCATGGGGCGAGAACTTTACTTC

clone size: .
J gene: TRBJ2-7
D gene: TRBD1
V gene: TRBV30
CDR3 protein: CAWKTGRPPYEQYF
CDR3 DNA: TGTGCCTGGAAGACAGGGCGTCCCCCCTACGAGCAGTACTTC

clone size: .
J gene: TRBJ2-1
D gene: TRBD2
V gene: TRBV5-5
CDR3 protein: CASSLALAGLYNEQFF
CDR3 DNA: TGTGCCAGCAGCTTGGCCCTAGCGGGACTTTACAATGAGCAGTTCTTC

clone size: .
J gene: TRBJ2-7
D gene: TRBD1
V gene: TRBV4-1
CDR3 protein: CASSQGPKRDRGSYEQYF
CDR3 DNA: TGCGCCAGCAGCCAAGGACCGAAGCGGGACAGGGGGTCCTACGAGCAGTACTTC

clone size: .
J gene: TRBJ2-3
D gene: .
V gene: TRBV30
CDR3 protein: CAWSVGPPQYF
CDR3 DNA: TGTGCCTGGAGTGTTGGGCCTCCGCAGTATTTT

clone size: .
J gene: TRBJ1-2
D gene: .
V gene: TRBV5-1
CDR3 protein: CASSPRTDGGGYTF
CDR3 DNA: TGCGCCAGCAGCCCCCGGACAGACGGAGGTGGCTACACCTTC

clone size: few
J gene: TRBJ2-1
D gene: TRBD2
V gene: TRBV5-1
CDR3 protein: CASSLDSLAGAYNEQFF
CDR3 DNA: TGCGCCAGCAGCTTGGATTCCCTAGCGGGGGCTTACAATGAGCAGTTCTTC

clone size: .
J gene: TRBJ2-3
D gene: .
V gene: TRBV10-3
CDR3 protein: CAISDRTDTQYF
CDR3 DNA: TGTGCCATCAGTGACCGTACAGATACGCAGTATTTT

clone size: .
J gene: TRBJ2-1
D gene: .
V gene: TRBV27
CDR3 protein: CASSLSQAYNEQFF
CDR3 DNA: TGTGCCAGCAGTTTGTCACAGGCGTACAATGAGCAGTTCTTC

clone size: .
J gene: TRBJ1-1
D gene: TRBD1
V gene: TRBV11-2
CDR3 protein: CASSLDSPRGRAEAFF
CDR3 DNA: TGTGCCAGCAGCTTAGATAGTCCCAGGGGGCGCGCTGAAGCTTTCTTT

clone size: once
J gene: TRBJ2-7
D gene: TRBD2
V gene: TRBV6-6
CDR3 protein: CASSYSTSAEYEQYF
CDR3 DNA: TGTGCCAGCAGTTACTCGACTAGCGCCGAGTACGAGCAGTACTTC

clone size: .
J gene: TRBJ1-3
D gene: TRBD1
V gene: TRBV12-5
CDR3 protein: CASGQDRRNTIYF
CDR3 DNA: TGTGCTAGTGGTCAGGACAGGAGAAACACCATATATTTT

clone size: .
J gene: TRBJ1-1
D gene: TRBD1
V gene: TRBV10-3
CDR3 protein: CAISLQGTNTEAFF
CDR3 DNA: TGTGCCATCAGTCTACAGGGGACGAACACTGAAGCTTTCTTT

clone size: .
J gene: TRBJ1-1
D gene: TRBD1
V gene: TRBV7-9
CDR3 protein: CASSLSGQGEAFF
CDR3 DNA: TGTGCCAGCAGCTTATCGGGACAGGGTGAAGCTTTCTTT

clone size: .
J gene: TRBJ1-4
D gene: .
V gene: TRBV7-2
CDR3 protein: CASSPIGEKLFF
CDR3 DNA: TGTGCCAGCAGCCCTATCGGTGAAAAACTGTTTTTT

clone size: .
J gene: TRBJ2-7
D gene: .
V gene: TRBV6-5
CDR3 protein: CASRQGFEQYF
CDR3 DNA: TGTGCCAGCCGTCAGGGGTTCGAGCAGTACTTC

clone size: once
J gene: TRBJ1-2
D gene: .
V gene: TRBV27
CDR3 protein: CASSLDQGNYGYTF
CDR3 DNA: TGTGCCAGCAGTTTAGATCAGGGAAACTATGGCTACACCTTC

clone size: .
J gene: TRBJ2-7
D gene: TRBD2
V gene: TRBV29-1
CDR3 protein: CSVAAMRTSGSPSYEQYF
CDR3 DNA: TGCAGCGTTGCCGCTATGAGGACTAGCGGGAGCCCCTCCTACGAGCAGTACTTC

clone size: few
J gene: TRBJ2-3
D gene: .
V gene: TRBV4-2
CDR3 protein: CASSHLHGTDTQYF
CDR3 DNA: TGTGCCAGCAGCCATCTCCACGGGACAGATACGCAGTATTTT

clone size: .
J gene: TRBJ1-6
D gene: .
V gene: TRBV4-1
CDR3 protein: CASSQFPTLRGSPLHF
CDR3 DNA: TGCGCCAGCAGCCAATTCCCCACCCTTAGGGGTTCACCCCTCCACTTT

clone size: .
J gene: TRBJ2-7
D gene: TRBD1
V gene: TRBV4-1
CDR3 protein: CASSRAGTGAYEQYF
CDR3 DNA: TGCGCCAGCAGCCGCGCTGGGACAGGGGCCTACGAGCAGTACTTC

clone size: .
J gene: TRBJ2-5
D gene: TRBD2
V gene: TRBV9
CDR3 protein: CASSVAVLAGEQETQYF
CDR3 DNA: TGTGCCAGCAGCGTAGCAGTCCTAGCGGGGGAACAAGAGACCCAGTACTTC

clone size: .
J gene: TRBJ1-1
D gene: .
V gene: TRBV19
CDR3 protein: CASSPTVNTEAFF
CDR3 DNA: TGTGCCAGTAGCCCGACAGTGAACACTGAAGCTTTCTTT

clone size: .
J gene: TRBJ2-7
D gene: .
V gene: TRBV9
CDR3 protein: CASSAGLAFGEQYF
CDR3 DNA: TGTGCCAGCAGCGCCGGGTTAGCCTTTGGCGAGCAGTACTTC

clone size: few
J gene: TRBJ1-2
D gene: TRBD1
V gene: TRBV7-6
CDR3 protein: CASSLYHEQGADYTF
CDR3 DNA: TGTGCCAGCAGCTTATACCATGAACAGGGGGCGGACTACACCTTC

clone size: .
J gene: TRBJ2-2
D gene: TRBD2
V gene: TRBV27
CDR3 protein: CASSRSGSASTGELFF
CDR3 DNA: TGTGCCAGCAGCCGTAGCGGGAGCGCTTCGACCGGGGAGCTGTTTTTT

clone size: few
J gene: TRBJ2-7
D gene: .
V gene: TRBV9
CDR3 protein: CASSVEGRVVNYEQYF
CDR3 DNA: TGTGCCAGCAGCGTAGAAGGGCGGGTAGTAAACTACGAGCAGTACTTC

clone size: .
J gene: TRBJ1-1
D gene: TRBD1
V gene: TRBV5-6
CDR3 protein: CASSLAAGGAFF
CDR3 DNA: TGTGCCAGCAGCTTGGCGGCAGGGGGAGCTTTCTTT

clone size: .
J gene: TRBJ2-5
D gene: .
V gene: TRBV6-4
CDR3 protein: CASKASGSQETQYF
CDR3 DNA: TGTGCCAGCAAGGCTAGTGGAAGCCAAGAGACCCAGTACTTC

clone size: few
J gene: TRBJ1-1
D gene: .
V gene: TRBV5-1
CDR3 protein: CASSLARDTEAFF
CDR3 DNA: TGCGCCAGCAGCTTGGCCAGGGACACTGAAGCTTTCTTT

clone size: .
J gene: TRBJ2-7
D gene: TRBD2
V gene: TRBV19
CDR3 protein: CASSVSSGGTYEQYF
CDR3 DNA: TGTGCCAGTAGTGTCTCTAGCGGGGGAACCTACGAGCAGTACTTC

clone size: .
J gene: TRBJ1-1
D gene: TRBD1
V gene: TRBV7-8
CDR3 protein: CASSFAGTGVTEAFF
CDR3 DNA: TGTGCCAGCAGCTTCGCCGGGACAGGGGTAACTGAAGCTTTCTTT

clone size: few
J gene: TRBJ1-5
D gene: .
V gene: TRBV6-6
CDR3 protein: CASINGGTHSNQPQHF
CDR3 DNA: TGTGCCAGCATCAACGGGGGGACCCATAGCAATCAGCCCCAGCATTTT

clone size: .
J gene: TRBJ1-5
D gene: .
V gene: TRBV19
CDR3 protein: CASSIRGRVGNQPQHF
CDR3 DNA: TGTGCCAGTAGTATAAGAGGCAGGGTGGGCAATCAGCCCCAGCATTTT

clone size: .
J gene: TRBJ2-7
D gene: .
V gene: TRBV5-1
CDR3 protein: CASSTGTEFPQYF
CDR3 DNA: TGCGCCAGCAGCACCGGGACTGAATTCCCGCAGTACTTC

clone size: .
J gene: TRBJ2-7
D gene: .
V gene: TRBV6-1
CDR3 protein: CASSEALMWQGSSYEQYF
CDR3 DNA: TGTGCCAGCAGTGAAGCCTTGATGTGGCAGGGGAGCTCCTACGAGCAGTACTTC

clone size: few
J gene: TRBJ2-5
D gene: TRBD2
V gene: TRBV28
CDR3 protein: CASSTLAGKETQYF
CDR3 DNA: TGTGCCAGCAGTACACTAGCGGGAAAAGAGACCCAGTACTTC

clone size: .
J gene: TRBJ2-7
D gene: TRBD2
V gene: TRBV30
CDR3 protein: CAWSVAGAYEQYF
CDR3 DNA: TGTGCCTGGAGTGTTGCGGGGGCCTACGAGCAGTACTTC

clone size: once
J gene: TRBJ2-1
D gene: .
V gene: TRBV7-2
CDR3 protein: CASSSSSRPGHEQFF
CDR3 DNA: TGTGCCAGCAGCTCGTCATCCCGACCTGGGCATGAGCAGTTCTTC

clone size: .
J gene: TRBJ1-2
D gene: .
V gene: TRBV19
CDR3 protein: CGSQGPWGEGYTF
CDR3 DNA: TGTGGGTCACAGGGCCCCTGGGGTGAGGGCTACACCTTC

clone size: .
J gene: TRBJ1-6
D gene: .
V gene: TRBV5-1
CDR3 protein: CASSLRGGTGNSPLHF
CDR3 DNA: TGCGCCAGCAGCCTAAGAGGGGGAACGGGAAATTCACCCCTCCACTTT

clone size: .
J gene: TRBJ2-3
D gene: TRBD2
V gene: TRBV27
CDR3 protein: CASSLILAGPQTADTQYF
CDR3 DNA: TGTGCCAGCAGTTTAATACTAGCGGGTCCCCAGACCGCCGATACGCAGTATTTT

clone size: .
J gene: TRBJ2-3
D gene: TRBD2
V gene: TRBV5-1
CDR3 protein: CASSLGASGNRADTQYF
CDR3 DNA: TGCGCCAGCAGCTTGGGGGCTAGCGGGAATAGGGCAGATACGCAGTATTTT

clone size: .
J gene: TRBJ1-2
D gene: .
V gene: TRBV7-2
CDR3 protein: CASSPPGRGPYGYTF
CDR3 DNA: TGTGCCAGCAGCCCCCCCGGGAGAGGGCCCTATGGCTACACCTTC

clone size: .
J gene: TRBJ2-3
D gene: TRBD2
V gene: TRBV7-2
CDR3 protein: CASSVSSGGSTDTQYF
CDR3 DNA: TGTGCCAGCAGCGTTTCTAGCGGGGGGAGCACAGATACGCAGTATTTT

clone size: .
J gene: TRBJ2-7
D gene: TRBD1
V gene: TRBV28
CDR3 protein: CASSSYGQGAPQYF
CDR3 DNA: TGTGCCAGCAGTTCATACGGACAGGGGGCTCCTCAATACTTC

clone size: .
J gene: TRBJ1-2
D gene: .
V gene: TRBV19
CDR3 protein: CASSIRHRGYGYTF
CDR3 DNA: TGTGCCAGTAGTATACGTCATCGGGGGTATGGCTACACCTTC

clone size: .
J gene: TRBJ1-1
D gene: .
V gene: TRBV5-4
CDR3 protein: CASSFKRDSTEAFF
CDR3 DNA: TGTGCCAGCAGCTTTAAACGGGATTCCACTGAGGCTTTCTTT

clone size: .
J gene: TRBJ1-1
D gene: TRBD1
V gene: TRBV30
CDR3 protein: CAWNPRTGKAFF
CDR3 DNA: TGTGCCTGGAACCCCCGGACAGGGAAAGCTTTCTTT

clone size: .
J gene: TRBJ1-6
D gene: TRBD1
V gene: TRBV11-2
CDR3 protein: CASSLAGQSNSPLHF
CDR3 DNA: TGTGCCAGCAGCCTAGCGGGACAGAGTAATTCACCCCTCCACTTT

clone size: few
J gene: TRBJ2-1
D gene: TRBD2
V gene: TRBV7-9
CDR3 protein: CASRKRGREVGEQFF
CDR3 DNA: TGTGCCAGCAGGAAACGAGGGCGGGAGGTCGGGGAGCAGTTCTTC